The 10 T cell receptor beta chains given below trace back to one sample, sequenced in a study of blood T cell repertoires in COVID-19. This table comes from immunoSEQ multiplex PCR, and its TCRdb copy is limited to in-frame clones, with some not included. In the table there are 65,000 to 70,000 clones, about four fifths of which are singletons. Material for sequencing was peripheral blood. The receptors shown here come from a human donor in a cohort sampled during active COVID-19.

The chain couples TRBV5-1 to TRBJ1-1; maybe TRBD1 (6 bases). V lost 8 bases and J 2 bases, leaving 16 bases between the germline ends. Per the germline V gene, CDR1 is SGHRS and CDR2 is YFSETQ. This CDR3 is 14 amino acids long. CDR3 residues: CARWRGTFNTEAFF. For the CDR3, the DNA is TGCGCCAGATGGAGAGGGACATTTAACACTGAAGCTTTCTTT. The variable domain in full, completed from reference TRBV5-1 and TRBJ1-1, reads KAGVTQTPRYLIKTRGQQVTLSCSPISGHRSVSWYQQTPGQGLQFLFEYFSETQRNKGNFPGRFSGRQFSNSRSEMNVSTLELGDSALYLCARWRGTFNTEAFFGQGTRLTVV.

This rearrangement joins TRBV6-1 to TRBJ1-5, with D hard to call. Germline V lookup: CDR1 MNHNS, CDR2 SASEGT. Trimming shortened V by 0 bases and J by 7 bases, and 10 bases separated the two germline ends. This CDR3 has 14 amino acids. CDR3 DNA: TGTGCCAGCAGTGAAGCGCGGCAGAACCAGCCCCAGCATTTT. It yields the protein CASSEARQNQPQHF.

This clone was counted a few times. The chain has TRBV5-4 and TRBJ2-7, with a weak D call TRBD1 (6 bases). CDR1 and CDR2 (germline): SGHNT, YYREEE (reference sequence). The CDR3 length is 14 residues. Deletions cut 4 bases from V and 0 bases from J, with 11 bases between. In DNA form, the CDR3 reads TGTGCCAGCAGCCCGCGACAGGACTCCTACGAGCAGTACTTC. Translated, it gives CASSPRQDSYEQYF.

This rearrangement joins TRBV10-3 to TRBJ1-4; 7 bases align to TRBD1. Germline V gives CDR1 ENHRY, CDR2 SYGVKD. Trimming removed 6 bases from V and 4 bases from J; junction bases left unmatched: 14. The CDR3 is 17 residues long. CDR3 in DNA: TGTGCCATCAGCTCGGGGCCCGAGACAGGGAATAATGAAAAACTGTTTTTT. It translates to CAISSGPETGNNEKLFF.

The chain joins TRBV7-8 to TRBJ1-4; D may be TRBD1 (6 bases). Germline lookup yields CDR1 SGHVS and CDR2 FQNEAQ. There are 15 residues in the CDR3. The ends were cut back, 6 bases at V and 5 bases at J, with 16 bases in the middle. CDR3 nucleotides: TGTGCCAGCAGGGCGGGGGCAGTGGAAAATGAAAAACTGTTTTTT. This codes for CASRAGAVENEKLFF.

This sequence joins TRBV10-3 and TRBJ2-1, with TRBD1 matching over 10 bases. CDR1 and CDR2 from the germline V gene are ENHRY and SYGVKD. The CDR3 spans 16 residues. V shed 4 bases, J shed 4 bases, and the junction held 7 bases outside the gene matches. The CDR3 protein is CAISALDRGTYNEQFF. The CDR3 nucleotides read TGTGCCATCAGTGCGTTGGACAGGGGGACTTACAATGAGCAGTTCTTC.

This chain connects TRBV27 to TRBJ2-2; 7 bases are a match to TRBD2. The junction had 7 bases not matched to a gene; V was cut back by 9 bases and J by 0 bases. Germline lookup yields CDR1 MNHEY and CDR2 SMNVEV (reference sequence). This CDR3 region has 15 residues. CDR3 loop: CARGHSGTNTGELFF. Written as DNA, the CDR3 is TGTGCCAGAGGGCACAGCGGGACGAACACCGGGGAGCTGTTTTTT.

V and J are TRBV5-1 and TRBJ2-4, with 11 bases that match TRBD1. The CDR3 runs to 18 residues. Looked up from germline, CDR1 is SGHRS and CDR2 is YFSETQ. The V and J ends lost 5 bases and 0 bases, in that order; junction bases with no gene match: 10. CDR3 coding DNA: TGCGCCAGCAGACCGGGACAGGGGGTACTGCTAGCCAAAAACATTCAGTACTTC. Translated: CASRPGQGVLLAKNIQYF.

V and J are TRBV6-5 and TRBJ1-6; the D gene is possibly TRBD1 (5 bases). This CDR3 comprises 15 residues. Germline V gene lookup returns CDR1 MNHEY and CDR2 SVGAGI. The germline V and J ends were trimmed by 6 bases and 4 bases, with 13 bases remaining between them. In nucleotides, the CDR3 is TGTGCCAGCAGGCAGGGAACCGCTTATAATTCACCCCTCCACTTT. It encodes CASRQGTAYNSPLHF.

The count of this clone is one. The rearrangement links TRBV19 to TRBJ1-2, with D possibly TRBD1 on 6 matching bases. V lost 6 bases to trimming and J lost 3 bases, with 14 bases between them. The CDR3 length is 14 residues. The germline V gene encodes CDR1 LNHDA and CDR2 SQIVND (reference sequence). The CDR3 DNA reads TGTGCCAGTAGATATTTTTCAGGGGACTATGGCTACACCTTC. This encodes CASRYFSGDYGYTF.